Presented here are 2 T cell receptor beta chains from one specimen sequenced in a study of chemoradiotherapy in HPV16-positive cancers. Generated by immunoSEQ multiplex PCR, the TCRdb table keeps only in-frame clones and is missing some. The sample contains approximately 30,000 clones, 85% to 90% of which appear only once. This sample comprised blood, obtained from a patient who underwent chemoradiotherapy. Source of these receptors: a human donor with HPV-associated anogenital cancer.

The V call is TRBV11-2, the J call TRBJ2-5, with 7 bases that match TRBD2. V shed 1 base and J 1 base; nucleotides not matched to a gene: 6. This CDR3 region has 16 residues. Germline lookup yields CDR1 SGHAT and CDR2 FQNNGV. The CDR3 here is CASSLVGAGVQETQYF. Written as DNA, the CDR3 is TGTGCCAGCAGCTTAGTCGGGGCGGGAGTCCAAGAGACCCAGTACTTC.

The chain uses TRBV19 and TRBJ1-5; TRBD1 might be the D (6 bases). Trimming stripped 8 bases from V and 9 bases from J, with 20 bases between. This CDR3 comprises 14 residues. Germline lookup yields CDR1 LNHDA and CDR2 SQIVND (reference sequence). CDR3 amino acids: CASGMTGPDRPQHF. As DNA, the CDR3 is TGTGCCAGTGGAATGACAGGCCCGGATCGGCCCCAGCATTTT.